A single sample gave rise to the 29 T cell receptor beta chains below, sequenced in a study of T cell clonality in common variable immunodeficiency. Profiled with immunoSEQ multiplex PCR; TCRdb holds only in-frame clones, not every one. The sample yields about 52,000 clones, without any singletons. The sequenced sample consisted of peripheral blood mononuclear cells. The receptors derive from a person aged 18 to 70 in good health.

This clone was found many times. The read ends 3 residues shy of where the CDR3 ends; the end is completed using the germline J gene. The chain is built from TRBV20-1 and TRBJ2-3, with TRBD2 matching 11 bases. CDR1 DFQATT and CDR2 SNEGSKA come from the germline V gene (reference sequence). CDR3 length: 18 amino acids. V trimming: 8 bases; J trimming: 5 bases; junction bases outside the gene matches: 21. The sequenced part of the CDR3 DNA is TGCAGTCCCAGAGGGCTAGCGGGGGGAGGATCACGGAAAGATACG. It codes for CSPRGLAGGGSRKDT. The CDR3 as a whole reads CSPRGLAGGGSRKDTQYF.

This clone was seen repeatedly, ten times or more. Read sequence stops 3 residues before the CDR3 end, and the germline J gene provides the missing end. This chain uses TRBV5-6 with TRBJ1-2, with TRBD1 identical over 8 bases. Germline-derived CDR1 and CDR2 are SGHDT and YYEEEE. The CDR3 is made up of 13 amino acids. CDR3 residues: CASSLAGQATYTF. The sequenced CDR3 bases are TGTGCCAGCAGCTTGGCGGGACAGGCGACC.

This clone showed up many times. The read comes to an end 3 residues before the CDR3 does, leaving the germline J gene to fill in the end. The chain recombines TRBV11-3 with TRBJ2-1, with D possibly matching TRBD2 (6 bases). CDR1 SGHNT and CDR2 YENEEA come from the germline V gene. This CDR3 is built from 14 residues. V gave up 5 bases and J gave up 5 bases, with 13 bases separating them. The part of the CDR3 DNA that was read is TGTGCCAGCAGCAGTAATAGCGGACACAATGAG. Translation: CASSSNSGHNE. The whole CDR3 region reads CASSSNSGHNEQFF.

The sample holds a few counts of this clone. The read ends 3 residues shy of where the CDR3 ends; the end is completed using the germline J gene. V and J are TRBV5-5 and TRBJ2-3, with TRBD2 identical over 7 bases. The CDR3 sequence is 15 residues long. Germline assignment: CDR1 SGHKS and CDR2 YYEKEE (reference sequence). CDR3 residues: CASSQGSSGPETQYF. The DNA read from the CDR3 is TGTGCCAGCAGCCAGGGATCTAGCGGACCTGAGACG.

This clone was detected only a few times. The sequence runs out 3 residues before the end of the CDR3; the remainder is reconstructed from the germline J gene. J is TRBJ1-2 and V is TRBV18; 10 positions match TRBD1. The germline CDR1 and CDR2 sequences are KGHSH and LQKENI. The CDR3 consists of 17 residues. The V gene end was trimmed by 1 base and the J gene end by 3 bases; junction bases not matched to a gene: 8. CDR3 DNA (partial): TGTGCCAGCTCACCACTTGAGCGACAGGGGGCTCACTATGGC. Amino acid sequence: CASSPLERQGAHYG. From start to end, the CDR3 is CASSPLERQGAHYGYTF. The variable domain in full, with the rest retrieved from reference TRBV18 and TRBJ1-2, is NAGVMQNPRHLVRRRGQEARLRCSPMKGHSHVYWYRQLPEEGLKFMVYLQKENIIDESGMPKERFSAEFPKEGPSILRIQQVVRGDSAAYFCASSPLERQGAHYGYTFGSGTRLTVV.

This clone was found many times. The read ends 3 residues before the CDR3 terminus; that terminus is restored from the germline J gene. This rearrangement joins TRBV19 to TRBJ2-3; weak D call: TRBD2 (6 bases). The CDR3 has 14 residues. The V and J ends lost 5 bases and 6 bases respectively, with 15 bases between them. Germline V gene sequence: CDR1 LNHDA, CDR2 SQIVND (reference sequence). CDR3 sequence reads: CASSYSGERDTQYF. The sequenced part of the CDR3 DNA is TGTGCCAGTAGTTATAGCGGAGAGAGGGATACG.

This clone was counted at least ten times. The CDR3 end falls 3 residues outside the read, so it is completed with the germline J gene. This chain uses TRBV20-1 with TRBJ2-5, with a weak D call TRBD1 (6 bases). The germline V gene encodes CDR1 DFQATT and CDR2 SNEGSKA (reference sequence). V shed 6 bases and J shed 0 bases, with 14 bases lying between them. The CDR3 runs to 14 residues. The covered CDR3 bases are TGCAGTGCCCCGTGGGGACACGACCAAGAGACC. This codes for CSAPWGHDQET. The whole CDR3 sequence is CSAPWGHDQETQYF.

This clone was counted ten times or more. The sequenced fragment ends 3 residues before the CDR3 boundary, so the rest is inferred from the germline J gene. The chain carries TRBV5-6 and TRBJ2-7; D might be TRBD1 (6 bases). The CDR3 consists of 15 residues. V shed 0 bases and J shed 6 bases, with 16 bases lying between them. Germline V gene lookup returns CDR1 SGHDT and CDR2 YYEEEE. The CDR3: CASSLVQGYPLEQYF. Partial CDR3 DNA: TGTGCCAGCAGCTTGGTACAGGGTTATCCCCTCGAG. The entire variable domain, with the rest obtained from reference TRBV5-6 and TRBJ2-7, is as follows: DAGVTQSPTHLIKTRGQQVTLRCSPKSGHDTVSWYQQALGQGPQFIFQYYEEEERQRGNFPDRFSGHQFPNYSSELNVNALLLGDSALYLCASSLVQGYPLEQYFGPGTRLTVT.

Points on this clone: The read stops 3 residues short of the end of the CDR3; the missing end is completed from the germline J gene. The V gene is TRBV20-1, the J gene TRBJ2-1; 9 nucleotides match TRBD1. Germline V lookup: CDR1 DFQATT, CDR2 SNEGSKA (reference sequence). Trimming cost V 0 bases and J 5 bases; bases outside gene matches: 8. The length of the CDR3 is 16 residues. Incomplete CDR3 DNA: TGCAGTGCTAGAGATCCCGGGACAGGGAGGGACAATGAG. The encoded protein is CSARDPGTGRDNE. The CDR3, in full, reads CSARDPGTGRDNEQFF.

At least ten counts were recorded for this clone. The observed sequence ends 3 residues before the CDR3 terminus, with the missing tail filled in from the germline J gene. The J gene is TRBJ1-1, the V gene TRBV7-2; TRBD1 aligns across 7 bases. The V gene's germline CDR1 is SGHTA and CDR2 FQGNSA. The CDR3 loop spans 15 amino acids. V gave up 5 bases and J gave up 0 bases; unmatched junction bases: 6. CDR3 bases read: TGTGCCAGCAGCACCCGACAGGGAATGAACACTGAA. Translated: CASSTRQGMNTE. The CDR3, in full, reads CASSTRQGMNTEAFF.

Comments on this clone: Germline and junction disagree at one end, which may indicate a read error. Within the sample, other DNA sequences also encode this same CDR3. This CDR3 reads CASTPTGGSGNTIYF. The sequenced part of the CDR3 DNA is TGTGCCAGCACCCCTACAGGGGGCTCTGGAAACACG. The chain has TRBV7-9 and TRBJ1-3, with 9 positions matching TRBD1. From the germline J gene comes the end of the CDR3, since the read stops 3 residues before it. Germline loops: CDR1 SEHNR, CDR2 FQNEAQ (reference sequence). CDR3 length equals 15 residues.

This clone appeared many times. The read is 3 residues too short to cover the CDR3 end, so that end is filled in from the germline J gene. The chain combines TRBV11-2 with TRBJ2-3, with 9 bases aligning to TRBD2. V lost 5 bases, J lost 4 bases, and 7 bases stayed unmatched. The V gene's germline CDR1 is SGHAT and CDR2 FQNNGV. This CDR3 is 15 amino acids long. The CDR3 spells CASSALAGGPDTQYF. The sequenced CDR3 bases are TGTGCCAGCAGCGCACTAGCGGGTGGCCCAGATACG. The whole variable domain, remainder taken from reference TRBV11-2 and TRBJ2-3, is EAGVAQSPRYKIIEKRQSVAFWCNPISGHATLYWYQQILGQGPKLLIQFQNNGVVDDSQLPKDRFSAERLKGVDSTLKIQPAKLEDSAVYLCASSALAGGPDTQYFGPGTRLTVL.

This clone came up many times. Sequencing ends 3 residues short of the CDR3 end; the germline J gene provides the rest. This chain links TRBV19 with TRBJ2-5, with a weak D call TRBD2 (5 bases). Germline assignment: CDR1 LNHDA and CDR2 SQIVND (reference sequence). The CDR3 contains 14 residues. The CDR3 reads CASKSGFSQVTQYF. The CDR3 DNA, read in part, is TGTGCCAGTAAATCGGGGTTTTCCCAAGTAACC.

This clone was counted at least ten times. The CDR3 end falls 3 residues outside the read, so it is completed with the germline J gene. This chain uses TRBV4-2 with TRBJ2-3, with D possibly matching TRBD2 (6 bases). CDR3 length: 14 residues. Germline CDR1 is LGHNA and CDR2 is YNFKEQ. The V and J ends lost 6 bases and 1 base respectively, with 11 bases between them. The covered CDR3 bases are TGTGCCAGCAGTTCCGGGACTGGCACAGATACG. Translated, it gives CASSSGTGTDT. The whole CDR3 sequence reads CASSSGTGTDTQYF.

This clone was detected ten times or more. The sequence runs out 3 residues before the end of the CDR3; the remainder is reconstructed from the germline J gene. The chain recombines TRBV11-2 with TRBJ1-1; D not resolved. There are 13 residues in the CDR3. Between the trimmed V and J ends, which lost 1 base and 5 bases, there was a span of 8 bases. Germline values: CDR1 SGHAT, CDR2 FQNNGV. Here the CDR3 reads CASSLGTTTEAFF. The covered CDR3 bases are TGTGCCAGCAGCTTAGGCACAACGACTGAA. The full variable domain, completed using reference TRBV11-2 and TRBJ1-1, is EAGVAQSPRYKIIEKRQSVAFWCNPISGHATLYWYQQILGQGPKLLIQFQNNGVVDDSQLPKDRFSAERLKGVDSTLKIQPAKLEDSAVYLCASSLGTTTEAFFGQGTRLTVV.

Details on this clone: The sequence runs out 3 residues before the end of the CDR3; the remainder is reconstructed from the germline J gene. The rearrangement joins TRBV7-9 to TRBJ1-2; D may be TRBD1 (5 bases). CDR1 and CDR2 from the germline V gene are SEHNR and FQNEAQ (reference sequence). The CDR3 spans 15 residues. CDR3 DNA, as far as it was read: TGTGCCAGCAGCTCCAGGGACTCTGACTCCTACGAC. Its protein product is CASSSRDSDSYD. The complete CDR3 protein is CASSSRDSDSYDYTF.

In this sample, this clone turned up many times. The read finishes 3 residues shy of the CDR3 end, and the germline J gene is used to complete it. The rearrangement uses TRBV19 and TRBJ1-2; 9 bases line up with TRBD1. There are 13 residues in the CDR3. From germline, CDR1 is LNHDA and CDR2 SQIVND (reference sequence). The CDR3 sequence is CASSPGTGIGYTF. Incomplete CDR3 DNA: TGTGCCAGTAGTCCTGGGACAGGGATAGGC.

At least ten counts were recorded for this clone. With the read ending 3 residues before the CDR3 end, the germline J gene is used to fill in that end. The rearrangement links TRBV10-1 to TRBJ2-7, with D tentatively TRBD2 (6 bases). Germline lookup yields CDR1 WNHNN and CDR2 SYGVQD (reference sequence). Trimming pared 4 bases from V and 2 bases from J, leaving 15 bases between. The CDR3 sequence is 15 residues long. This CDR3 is CASSALTSSTYEQYF. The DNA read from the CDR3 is TGCGCCAGCAGTGCCCTCACTAGCTCCACCTACGAG.

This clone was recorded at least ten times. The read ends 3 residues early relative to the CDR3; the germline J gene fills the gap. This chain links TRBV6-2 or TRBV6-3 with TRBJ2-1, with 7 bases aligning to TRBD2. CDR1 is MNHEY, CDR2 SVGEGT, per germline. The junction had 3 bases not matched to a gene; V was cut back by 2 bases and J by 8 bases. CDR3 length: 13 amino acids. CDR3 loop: CASSYDGGYEQFF. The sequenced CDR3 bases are TGTGCCAGCAGTTACGACGGGGGGTATGAG.

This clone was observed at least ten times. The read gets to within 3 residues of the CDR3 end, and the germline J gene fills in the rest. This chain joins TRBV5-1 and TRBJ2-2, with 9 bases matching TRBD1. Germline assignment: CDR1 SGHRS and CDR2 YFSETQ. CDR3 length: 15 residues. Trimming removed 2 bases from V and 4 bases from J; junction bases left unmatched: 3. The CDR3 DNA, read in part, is TGCGCCAGCAGCTTACAGACAGGGGGCACCGGGGAG. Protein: CASSLQTGGTGE. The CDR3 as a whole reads CASSLQTGGTGELFF.

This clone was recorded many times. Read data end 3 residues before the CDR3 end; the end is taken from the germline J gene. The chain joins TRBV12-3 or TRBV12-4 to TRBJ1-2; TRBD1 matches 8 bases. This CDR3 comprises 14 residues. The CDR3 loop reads CASSSWTGPGGYTF. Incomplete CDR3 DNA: TGTGCCAGCAGTTCTTGGACAGGGCCAGGGGGC.

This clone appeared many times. CDR3 DNA, as far as it was read: TGTGCCAGCAGCTTAGTTGGGGAAACAGGGTTGAGTGAAAACATT. Translating it yields CASSLVGETGLSENI. The full CDR3 protein is CASSLVGETGLSENIQYF. This chain joins TRBV7-8 and TRBJ2-4; a weak D match, TRBD1 (6 bases). The read comes to an end 3 residues before the CDR3 does, leaving the germline J gene to fill in the end. The germline V and J ends were trimmed by 1 base and 5 bases, with 21 bases remaining between them. This CDR3 spans 18 amino acids. Germline-derived CDR1 and CDR2 are SGHVS and FQNEAQ.

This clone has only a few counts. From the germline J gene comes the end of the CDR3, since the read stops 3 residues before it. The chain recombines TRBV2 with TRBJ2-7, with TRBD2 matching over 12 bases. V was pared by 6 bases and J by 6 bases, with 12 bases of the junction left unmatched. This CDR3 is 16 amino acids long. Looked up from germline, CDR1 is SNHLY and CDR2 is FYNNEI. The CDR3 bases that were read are TGTGCCAGCAGGGCACTAGCGGGAGGACCATTGGGCGAG. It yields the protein CASRALAGGPLGE. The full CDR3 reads CASRALAGGPLGEQYF.

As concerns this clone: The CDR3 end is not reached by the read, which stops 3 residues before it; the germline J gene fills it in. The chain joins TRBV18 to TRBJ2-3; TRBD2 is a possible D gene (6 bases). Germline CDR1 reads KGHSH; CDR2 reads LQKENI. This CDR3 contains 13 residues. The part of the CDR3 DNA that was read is TGTGCCAGCTCACCAATGGGGACTCAGCCG. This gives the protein CASSPMGTQP. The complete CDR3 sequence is CASSPMGTQPQYF.

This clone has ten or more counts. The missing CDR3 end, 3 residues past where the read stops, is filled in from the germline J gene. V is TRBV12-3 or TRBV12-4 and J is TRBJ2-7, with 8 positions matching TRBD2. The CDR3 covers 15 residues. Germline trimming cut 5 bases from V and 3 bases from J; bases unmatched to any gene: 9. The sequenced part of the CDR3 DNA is TGTGCCAGCAGTACCTTCGGGACTAGTAACTACGAG. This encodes CASSTFGTSNYE. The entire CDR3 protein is CASSTFGTSNYEQYF.

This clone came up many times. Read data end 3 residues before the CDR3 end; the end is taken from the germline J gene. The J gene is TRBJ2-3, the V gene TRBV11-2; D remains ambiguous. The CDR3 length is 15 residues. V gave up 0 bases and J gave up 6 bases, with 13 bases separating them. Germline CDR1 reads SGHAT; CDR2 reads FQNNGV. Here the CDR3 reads CASSLDRPKVDTQYF. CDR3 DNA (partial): TGTGCCAGCAGCTTAGATCGCCCCAAGGTGGATACG.

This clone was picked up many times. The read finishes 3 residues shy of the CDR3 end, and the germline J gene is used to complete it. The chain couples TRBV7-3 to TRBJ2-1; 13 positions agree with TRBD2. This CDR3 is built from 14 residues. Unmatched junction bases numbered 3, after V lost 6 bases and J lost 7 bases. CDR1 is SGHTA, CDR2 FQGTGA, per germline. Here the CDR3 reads CASRLAGGHNEQFF. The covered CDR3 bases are TGTGCCAGCAGACTAGCGGGAGGGCATAATGAG.

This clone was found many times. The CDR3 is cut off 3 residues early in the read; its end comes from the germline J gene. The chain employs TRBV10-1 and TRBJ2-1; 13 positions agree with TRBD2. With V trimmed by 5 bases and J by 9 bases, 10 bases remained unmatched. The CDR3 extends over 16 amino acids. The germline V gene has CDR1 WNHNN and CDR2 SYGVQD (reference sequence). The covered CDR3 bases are TGCGCCAGCAGTTGCTTACTAGCGGGAGGGGATGGTGAG. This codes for CASSCLLAGGDGE. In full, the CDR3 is CASSCLLAGGDGEQFF.

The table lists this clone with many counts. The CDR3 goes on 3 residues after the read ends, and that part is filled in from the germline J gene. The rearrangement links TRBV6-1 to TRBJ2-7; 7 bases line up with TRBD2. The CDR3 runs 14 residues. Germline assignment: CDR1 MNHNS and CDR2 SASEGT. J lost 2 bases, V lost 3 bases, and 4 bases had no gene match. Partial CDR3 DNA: TGTGCCAGCAGTGAGCGGGGGAGGACCTACGAG. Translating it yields CASSERGRTYE. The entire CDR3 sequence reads CASSERGRTYEQYF.